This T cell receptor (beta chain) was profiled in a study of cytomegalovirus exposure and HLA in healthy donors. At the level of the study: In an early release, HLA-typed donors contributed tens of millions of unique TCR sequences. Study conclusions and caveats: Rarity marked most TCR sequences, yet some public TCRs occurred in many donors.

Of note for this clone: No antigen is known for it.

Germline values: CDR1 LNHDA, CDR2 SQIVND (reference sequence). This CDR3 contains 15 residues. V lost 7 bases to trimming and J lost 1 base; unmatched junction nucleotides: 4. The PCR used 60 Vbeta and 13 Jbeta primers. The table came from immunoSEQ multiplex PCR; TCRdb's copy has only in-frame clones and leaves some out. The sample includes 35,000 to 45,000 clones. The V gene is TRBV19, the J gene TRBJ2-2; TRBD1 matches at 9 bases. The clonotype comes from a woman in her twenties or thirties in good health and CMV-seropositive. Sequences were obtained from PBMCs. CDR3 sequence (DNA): TGTGCCAGTACCCCGGGACAGGGGAACACCGGGGAGCTGTTTTTT. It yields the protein CASTPGQGNTGELFF.